This entry is about one T cell receptor beta chain. The antigen is unknown. The sample is drawn from a study of metastatic and nonmetastatic thyroid tumors. Across the study: Across peripheral blood and tumor or nodule tissue samples taken from malignant and benign thyroid patients, the repertoires were compared with one another. Overall study results and limits: Reportedly, malignant thyroid tumors had significantly higher TCR beta diversity than benign nodules, in blood and tumor.

MiXCR was used by TCRdb to re-call the PCR reads. The repertoire has over 15,000 clones, roughly a fifth of them found once; the top ten carry 15% to 20%. Deletions cut 0 bases from V and 4 bases from J, with 7 bases between. Germline V gene lookup returns CDR1 SGHNT and CDR2 YYREEE (reference sequence). This CDR3 has 13 residues. Each patient came to thyroid surgery without any prior treatment (of any kind). Sequencing was carried out using tumor tissue. This receptor was obtained from a female donor with papillary thyroid cancer or a benign thyroid nodule (not recorded which). Some clones in this sample may be carry-over from other donors' samples. The J gene is TRBJ1-2, the V gene TRBV5-4; no clear D gene. The DNA of the CDR3 is TGTGCCAGCAGCTTGGACAGACTCTATGGCTACACCTTC. Protein product: CASSLDRLYGYTF.